Below, 13 T cell receptor beta chains from the same sample are listed, as sequenced in a study of CD8+CD57+ T cells in acquired aplastic anemia. Genomic DNA served as template for TCR beta VDJ and CDR3 profiling. TCRdb called the reads again in MiXCR, with one record for every CDR3 protein. The sample records 350,000 to 450,000 distinct CDR3 sequences, approximately 70% being singletons. The sequencing sample was made of sorted CD4+, CD8+, or CD8+CD57+ T cells (not recorded which) from PBMCs. The source is a human donor in good health, serving as a control.

The table lists this clonotype with a count of one. This chain uses TRBV7-2 with TRBJ1-2, with D possibly TRBD1 on 5 matching bases. V shed 4 bases and J shed 14 bases, with 26 bases lying between them. CDR1 is SGHTA and CDR2 is FQGNSA in the germline V gene. The CDR3 covers 15 residues. CDR3 in amino acids: CASSYMGRGIDGHTF. CDR3 nucleotide sequence: TGTGCCAGCAGCTACATGGGACGGGGTATTGATGGCCATACCTTC. The complete variable domain, with remaining parts taken from reference TRBV7-2 and TRBJ1-2, reads GAGVSQSPSNKVTEKGKDVELRCDPISGHTALYWYRQSLGQGLEFLIYFQGNSAPDKSGLPSDRFSAERTGGSVSTLTIQRTQQEDSAVYLCASSYMGRGIDGHTFGSGTRLTVV.

This clonotype came up many times. This chain links TRBV6-2 or TRBV6-3 with TRBJ1-6; the D gene is possibly TRBD1 (6 bases). Germline V gene sequence: CDR1 MNHEY, CDR2 SVGEGT. The CDR3 contains 14 residues. Trimming took off 7 bases at V and 9 bases at J, with 16 bases between the two ends. The CDR3 sequence: CASTVRDTFSPLHF. The CDR3 DNA is TGTGCCAGCACGGTACGGGACACATTTTCACCCCTCCACTTT.

V is TRBV20-1 and J is TRBJ2-3; 11 bases align to TRBD2. Germline V CDR1 and CDR2: DFQATT, SNEGSKA (reference sequence). V lost 4 bases, J lost 5 bases, and 5 bases stayed unmatched. The CDR3 totals 14 residues. In nucleotides, the CDR3 is TGCAGTGCTACTACTAGCGGGAGAGAAGATACGCAGTATTTT. Protein: CSATTSGREDTQYF.

A note on this clonotype: The junction and the germline gene differ at one end; a read error may be behind it. The V call is TRBV9, the J call TRBJ1-2, with D unresolved. The CDR3 length is 14 residues. The germline CDR1 and CDR2 sequences are SGDLS and YYNGEE. The CDR3 coding sequence is TGTGCCAGCAGCTTGGCACTCCAAGAGACCCAGTACTCCTTC. It codes for CASSLALQETQYSF.

The chain uses TRBV7-2 and TRBJ1-4; no clear D. The V gene's germline CDR1 is SGHTA and CDR2 FQGNSA. This CDR3 contains 15 residues. The V and J ends lost 3 bases and 17 bases respectively, with 25 bases between them. CDR3 residues: CASSLSFTQETQYFF. The CDR3 nucleotides read TGTGCCAGCAGCTTGTCGTTCACGCAAGAGACCCAGTACTTTTTT.

The V call is TRBV7-3, the J call TRBJ2-6; 8 bases are shared with TRBD1. The junction had 16 bases not matched to a gene; V was cut back by 2 bases and J by 19 bases. Germline-derived CDR1 and CDR2 are SGHTA and FQGTGA. This CDR3 is 15 amino acids long. CDR3 region: CASSLATGVSNYGTF. CDR3 coding DNA: TGTGCCAGCAGCTTAGCGACAGGGGTGTCTAACTATGGCACTTTC.

As regards this clonotype: An end of the junction differs from the germline gene, which may be a read error. V gene TRBV19 combines with J gene TRBJ2-2; D is undetermined. The CDR3 has 13 amino acids. Germline CDR1 reads LNHDA; CDR2 reads SQIVND (reference sequence). The CDR3 protein is CASRLHVGNTLSF. For the CDR3, the DNA is TGTGCCAGTAGACTACATGTGGGTAACACGCTGTCTTTT.

Of note for this clonotype: One end of the junction does not line up with germline, which may come from a read error. This chain links TRBV5-1 with TRBJ2-4; either TRBD1 or TRBD2 may supply D (5 bases each). Germline lookup yields CDR1 SGHRS and CDR2 YFSETQ. This CDR3 spans 17 amino acids. This CDR3 is CASSLEQARVPKNIQYF. CDR3 sequence (DNA): TGTGCCAGCAGCTTAGAACAGGCGAGGGTTCCCAAAAACATTCAGTACTTC.

This clonotype was detected once. The chain recombines TRBV20-1 with TRBJ1-2, with TRBD1 identical over 7 bases. Trimming cost V 3 bases and J 4 bases; bases outside gene matches: 5. There are 13 residues in the CDR3. The germline CDR1 and CDR2 sequences are DFQATT and SNEGSKA (reference sequence). As DNA, the CDR3 is TGCAGTGCTAGTGACAGGGAGCTCTATGGCTACACCTTC. This gives the protein CSASDRELYGYTF.

The gene calls are TRBV20-1 and TRBJ1-1; a weak D match, TRBD1 (5 bases). V lost 6 bases and J lost 5, with 22 bases in between. This CDR3 contains 15 residues. The germline V gene encodes CDR1 DFQATT and CDR2 SNEGSKA (reference sequence). The CDR3 DNA is TGCAGTGCCGAGGATGGGGGTAACACTGCGACTGAAGCTTTCTTT. Its protein product is CSAEDGGNTATEAFF.

As concerns this clonotype: The junction differs from germline at one of its ends, possibly a read error. The chain recombines TRBV7-2 with TRBJ1-1; D ambiguous. This CDR3 is built from 15 residues. CDR1 and CDR2 from the germline V gene are SGHTA and FQGNSA. The CDR3 DNA follows: TGTGCCAGCAGCTTAGATCTGACATGGAACACTGAAGATTTCTTT. The encoded protein is CASSLDLTWNTEDFF.

Turning to this clonotype: One junction end does not reproduce the germline sequence, and a read error may be involved. V and J are TRBV7-7 and TRBJ1-2; D remains ambiguous. This CDR3 has 14 residues. CDR1 is SSHAT, CDR2 FNYEAQ, per germline (reference sequence). CDR3 amino acids: CASSLANVDSDYFF. DNA of the CDR3: TGTGCTAGCAGCTTAGCAAACGTAGACTCCGACTACTTCTTC.

The V gene is TRBV2, the J gene TRBJ2-4; 9 nucleotides match TRBD1. This CDR3 comprises 16 residues. The V segment lost 4 bases and the J segment 9 bases; nucleotides outside the gene matches: 13. The germline V gene has CDR1 SNHLY and CDR2 FYNNEI. CDR3 amino acids: CASSGRLGQGRIIQYF. The DNA for the CDR3 is TGTGCCAGCAGTGGCCGACTGGGACAGGGCCGAATCATTCAGTACTTC.